Listed below are T cell receptor beta chains from one sample, sequenced in a study of cytomegalovirus exposure and HLA in healthy donors. Produced via immunoSEQ multiplex PCR; TCRdb's table is partial and in-frame only. The sample has fewer than 100,000 clones, almost 80% seen once. Sequencing used PBMCs. The receptor set was obtained from a female donor in good health and CMV-seronegative. Both conserved end residues are part of each CDR3.

V: TRBV2; length: 18; J: TRBJ1-4; CDR3: CASSTPAGTGVTNEKLFF
V: TRBV15; length: 16; J: TRBJ1-4; CDR3: CATSRDRRGWDEKLFF
V: TRBV13; length: 15; J: TRBJ1-1; CDR3: CASSSLAVWNTEAFF
V: TRBV27; length: 15; J: TRBJ2-7; CDR3: CASRPYFEGRSEQYF
V: TRBV28; length: 15; J: TRBJ1-1; CDR3: CASSLPPAGLTEAFF
V: TRBV6-1; length: 16; J: TRBJ2-3; CDR3: CASSEASGEGTDTQYF
V: TRBV25-1; length: 15; J: TRBJ2-5; CDR3: CASSGSHYRVKTQYF
V: TRBV30; length: 13; J: TRBJ1-4; CDR3: CAWSGQPNEKLFF
V: TRBV6-5; length: 13; J: TRBJ2-7; CDR3: CASSYSTGTGEHF
V: TRBV7-6; length: 14; J: TRBJ1-5; CDR3: CASSLVPDNQPQHF
V: TRBV7-9; length: 14; J: TRBJ2-1; CDR3: CATSGGLAVNEQFF
V: TRBV30; length: 15; J: TRBJ1-4; CDR3: CAWGPGVATNEKLFF
V: TRBV28; length: 14; J: TRBJ1-5; CDR3: CASSLWAGVQPQHF
V: TRBV6-1; length: 13; J: TRBJ1-6; CDR3: CATRFAYNSPLHF
V: TRBV25-1; length: 17; J: TRBJ1-1; CDR3: CASSEFGRGSDNTEAFF
V: TRBV13; length: 15; J: TRBJ1-2; CDR3: CASSLGQGLGYGYTF
V: TRBV19; length: 15; J: TRBJ2-2; CDR3: CASSIAAGVVGELFF
V: TRBV5-1; length: 17; J: TRBJ1-2; CDR3: CVSSRREGGGVDYGYTF
V: TRBV28; length: 17; J: TRBJ1-2; CDR3: CASIISQPGGERGGYTF
V: TRBV29-1; length: 13; J: TRBJ2-2; CDR3: CSVTGGSTGELFF
V: TRBV5-4; length: 13; J: TRBJ2-5; CDR3: CASSPAGGETQYF
V: TRBV28; length: 13; J: TRBJ1-2; CDR3: CASRVGTLAGYTF
V: TRBV5-1; length: 13; J: TRBJ1-1; CDR3: CASSLNNPNEAFF
V: TRBV5-1; length: 16; J: TRBJ1-1; CDR3: CASSWTGATMNTEAFF
V: TRBV28; length: 16; J: TRBJ2-7; CDR3: CASRAMGSSGRLEQYF
V: TRBV11-2; length: 15; J: TRBJ2-2; CDR3: CASSLVLAGAGELFF
V: TRBV30; length: 16; J: TRBJ1-6; CDR3: CAWSVPQGGGLMALHF
V: TRBV10-3; length: 17; J: TRBJ2-3; CDR3: CAISEQGLAGGRDTQYF
V: TRBV6-5; length: 11; J: TRBJ2-2; CDR3: CASSSGGRLFF
V: TRBV7-8; length: 15; J: TRBJ2-5; CDR3: CASSLEGLDQETQYF
V: TRBV25-1; length: 15; J: TRBJ2-2; CDR3: CASTSGTGDTGELFF
V: TRBV25-1; length: 15; J: TRBJ2-3; CDR3: CASSEVSGGDYTQYF
V: TRBV6-5; length: 15; J: TRBJ2-5; CDR3: CASSGLAGGPETQYF
V: TRBV5-4; length: 14; J: TRBJ1-2; CDR3: CASSLDRKNYGYTF
V: TRBV6-1; length: 14; J: TRBJ2-3; CDR3: CASDAAGQGDTQYF